This paragraph reports one T cell receptor (beta chain). Its antigen is unknown. No base qualities exist here, and no much larger clone lies one base off it. The data originate from a study of cytomegalovirus exposure and HLA in healthy donors (TCRdb year 2017). At the level of the whole study: An earlier analysis of 587 of the donors reported 276 Gb of sequence data and 95 million to 140 million unique TCR beta sequences obtained from around 170 million T cells. The study was designed to test whether signatures of past pathogen exposure could be identified by cataloging public T cell receptors. HLA typing covered class I and class II loci at four-digit resolution. Donor age, sex, ethnicity and CMV serostatus were compiled together with the repertoire data. Roughly 320 gigabases of sequencing data and 75 million to 85 million unique TCR sequences made up an early release that covered approximately 620 HLA-typed donors. The T cell repertoires of around 730 subjects were profiled by immunosequencing and related to cytomegalovirus serostatus. The study combined high-throughput TCR immunosequencing, statistical association of individual TCRs with disease status, and machine learning to predict cytomegalovirus infection status. An earlier analysis of 587 of the donors used high-throughput TCR beta sequencing to judge whether each TCR beta V gene segment behaved as functional or pseudogenic. A later analysis re-analyzed previously published TCR beta repertoires from approximately 700 donors and added high-resolution HLA genotyping to study TCR occurrence patterns. A later genetic analysis used genome-wide SNP genotypes for about 60% of the 666 donors, treating that subset as a discovery cohort. Typing coverage differed by locus: A, B, C, DRB1 and DQB1 were typed in roughly 629-630 donors, DQA1 in approximately 520, DPA1 in roughly 590, and DPB1 in just under 490. Rather than drawing on any new phenotypic data, the later analysis identified candidate immune exposures from TCR beta sequences and the way those sequences occurred across donors. Among about 370 genotyped donors of the cohort, an average of approximately 240,000 unique TCR beta nucleotide sequences was sequenced per donor, of which roughly 18% were non-productive. Every repertoire in the discovery cohort had been generated on one and the same sequencing platform. The genetic ancestry cluster associated with self-reported Caucasian donors included around 76% of the roughly 400 genotyped donors. Because of strong linkage in the cohort, 4 to 6 DR-DQ haplotypes were treated as single units for association and clustering. In addition to the first cohort of approximately 650 subjects, a separate validation cohort of approximately 120 different subjects was used. General conclusions and limits of the study: Presence/absence analyses assumed roughly uniform sequencing depth across donors, an assumption that may not hold. Because HLA typing was unavailable for some donors at each locus, only the typed subset was used in association tests. According to a later genetic analysis, donors in an Asian-associated ancestry cluster had fewer N-insertions in productive TCRs than the approximately 690-donor mean. Some IMGT-functional V segments, including TRBV6-2 and TRBV6-3, could not be told apart with the 87-base-pair reads, so those segments were excluded. At a false discovery rate of 0.05, a later analysis linked 16,951 TCR beta sequences to specific HLA alleles. According to a later analysis, most CMV-associated TCR beta chains appeared to be HLA-restricted, and the HLA associations seemed to be driven largely by CMV exposure. In an earlier analysis of some 500 of the donors, most TCR beta V segments appeared in productive rearrangements about 87% or about 30% of the time, broadly matching IMGT annotations. The sequencing pipeline was judged likely to have produced a cluster of highly shared sequence variants as a technical artifact. Linkage disequilibrium might explain the correlated functional status among segregating V segments, but an unknown experimental factor could not be excluded. The authors suggested that the approach could potentially be generalized to other disease states and immunological phenotypes. The only immune exposure information available for the cohort was CMV serostatus. Assigning TCR associations to individual alleles was difficult when HLA alleles, especially DR and DQ, strongly co-occurred. While some public TCRs were present in many individuals, most TCR sequences turned up only very rarely across donors. In a later analysis, the rate of TCR association differed among HLA loci, with DRB1 alleles having the most associated TCRs and HLA-C alleles having the fewest. According to a later analysis, parvovirus B19, influenza, CMV and Epstein-Barr virus appeared linked to several top co-occurrence clusters. Because counts were too low, about 15 rarely observed V segments, including chromosome 9 orphons, were left out of the earlier analysis of about 500 of the donors. In this cohort, only TCR beta chains were sequenced, and detectable features were limited by the absence of alpha or paired-chain data. In the study, 164 TCR beta chains were listed as associated with cytomegalovirus. In vitro tests confirmed that three of the cytomegalovirus-associated TCR beta chains recognize cytomegalovirus antigens. In a later analysis, HLA-associated TCR beta chains showed more clonal expansion and lower generation probabilities than non-associated chains that were equally common. A later genetic analysis associated a missense DCLRE1C variant with V-gene and J-gene trimming of TCR beta chains, and an independent cohort replicated the association. A further reported finding was that TCR beta sequences accurately predicted the HLA-A and HLA-B alleles for most subjects in the first cohort. In both the original and validation cohorts, the classifier was reported to diagnose cytomegalovirus status with high specificity and sensitivity.

V is shortened by 0 bases, J by 7 bases, and the region joining them spans 12 bases. The germline V gene (reference sequence) provides CDR1 LNHNV and CDR2 YYDKDF. The CDR3 contains 14 residues, cysteine and phenylalanine counted. The retained sequence is limited to the CDR3, 42 bases, with the frame set at the first base. The cohort comprised 666 healthy bone marrow donors. At the time of sampling, all cohort members were nominally healthy, though unrecorded immune exposures were likely present. The donor tested CMV seropositive and was one of the 289 seropositive cohort members. Each donor provided a peripheral blood sample, and peripheral blood mononuclear cells were used for TCR beta sequencing. Genomic DNA was extracted from the blood cell samples with the Qiagen DNeasy Blood Extraction Kit. The library came from the immunoSEQ multiplex PCR assay. The multiplex PCR relied on a mix of 60 forward primers for TCR Vbeta segments and 13 reverse primers for TCR Jbeta segments. The CDR3 region of rearranged TCR beta genes was amplified from genomic DNA with a multiplex PCR assay. The Illumina HiSeq System was used to sequence the amplified TCR beta libraries as 87-base-pair reads. The authors' analysis ran thus. Across the 500 to 850 repertoires, a later analysis counted some 80 million unique TCR beta chains, about 10 million of which were shared by at least two donors. A nearest-neighbor algorithm error-corrected the raw reads and collapsed the reads into unique sequences, merging closely related sequences to remove PCR and sequencing errors. V, D and J gene segments were assigned by aligning CDR3 sequences to IMGT reference sequences. For a sequence to be retained, a match of at least six nucleotides to both a V gene segment and a J gene segment was required. Rearrangements were classified as productive when the CDR3 lacked stop codons and remained in frame with V and J, and all other rearrangements were classified as non-productive. CDR3 was defined according to IMGT convention as the region running from the second conserved V-encoded cysteine to the conserved J-encoded phenylalanine. Sequences without an unambiguous match to a single V gene segment were excluded from the earlier analysis of almost 600 of the donors. An earlier analysis of 450 to 650 of the donors called V segments functional above 56.7% productive rearrangements and segregating when the between-donor standard deviation exceeded 5%. A statistical classification framework was built for diagnosing cytomegalovirus status from the catalog of TCR beta chain sequences. A later analysis assigned V and J genes by comparing TCR nucleotide sequences with IMGT/GENE-DB human TR gene sequences. The TCRdist pipeline was used in a later analysis to assign CDR3 sequences and most-parsimonious VDJ recombination scenarios. In a later analysis, every TCR beta chain was defined by the combination of its CDR3 amino acid sequence and its V-gene family, and reads without a unique V-gene family were dropped. A later analysis removed 550 to 700 highly shared, low-generation-probability nucleotide sequences to deal with suspected cross-contamination and a sequencing artifact. In a later analysis, a clonal expansion index for each public chain was calculated from normalized within-repertoire ranks of inferred template counts. A later analysis computed generation probabilities with a VDJ recombination model fitted to out-of-frame rearrangements, and checked the results against IGoR. In a later analysis, hypergeometric tests were used to score TCR-TCR, TCR-HLA and TCR-CMV co-occurrence, with a repertoire-size bias correction applied to TCR pairs. In a later analysis, false discovery rates were estimated by permuting HLA or CMV assignments 20 times. In a later analysis, co-occurring TCRs were grouped using DBSCAN, with TCRdist sequence similarity added in when clustering inside HLA-allele-positive subsets. Repertoires with fewer than 30,000 or more than 120,000 public chains, plus five repertoires with anomalous nucleotide sharing, were excluded from co-occurrence clustering. TCRdb limited this immuneACCESS table to in-frame rearrangements with V and J called. A share of clones is missing; checked studies link under half to unresolved V genes, and the rest is unexplained. Clone size and V and J calls were adopted from that table, with D and trimming inferred from the DNA. This sample has under 200,000 clones in its table, and over 70% of those were observed once. 7% of the sample is in the top ten clones.

This TCR derives from a woman aged 40 to 49 in good health and CMV-seropositive. The rearranged segments are TRBV15 and TRBJ1-2, with no reliable assignment of the D segment. The sample consisted of PBMCs. The CDR3 protein: CATSRDLVSGGYTF. The DNA sequence follows: TGTGCCACCAGCAGAGATCTGGTTTCGGGTGGCTACACCTTC.